This T cell receptor (beta chain) was sequenced in a study of cytomegalovirus exposure and HLA in healthy donors. Whole-study context: Around 200 million T cells yielded 120 million or so unique TCR beta sequences, as an earlier analysis found. Study observations and caveats: Among the most significant clusters, several appeared linked to common viral pathogens in a later analysis. Among donors in an Asian-associated ancestry cluster, a later analysis reportedly found fewer N-insertions than the roughly 680-donor mean. Analysis performed later found more than 15,000 TCR beta sequences associated with HLA alleles at 0.05 false discovery rate.

Note on this clone: Its target is unknown.

The PCR made use of 60 Vbeta and 13 Jbeta primers. Here immunoSEQ multiplex PCR was the method, and the copy in TCRdb shows in-frame clones only, minus some. The sample shows roughly 150,000 clones, 70% to 90% of them seen only once. Per germline, CDR1 SGHRS and CDR2 YFSETQ. Trimming removed 3 bases at V and 0 bases at J, with 9 bases between. This CDR3 region has 14 residues. The TCR comes from a woman under 30 in good health and CMV-seronegative. Sequenced sample: PBMCs. The chain carries TRBV5-1 and TRBJ2-5; TRBD1 might be the D (6 bases). The CDR3 protein is CASSSQGYQETQYF. DNA of the CDR3: TGCGCCAGCAGCTCGCAGGGGTACCAAGAGACCCAGTACTTC.